This TCR beta chain was observed in a study of shared clonotypes between healthy human individuals. Note on this clone: Its target is not known.

Study conclusions and caveats: It was only blood that was sampled, and tissue repertoires likely differ. Estimated richness values were generally larger in naive subsets than in memory subsets.

Germline assignment: CDR1 LNHDA and CDR2 SQIVND (reference sequence). There are 15 residues in the CDR3. Between the trimmed V and J ends, which lost 7 bases and 0 bases, there was a span of 15 bases. The naive CD8 subset, CD45RO-negative cells positively selected for CCR7, excluded terminally differentiated effector memory CD45RA+ cells. Only Caucasian adults living in Nashville, Tennessee served as donors. Every subset had its genomic DNA shared out evenly among several immunoSEQ plates. Some clones are missing from TCRdb's copy, which holds only in-frame ones; the method was immunoSEQ multiplex PCR. The data contain around 1.9 million clones, 80% to 95% of them singletons.

The chain is built from TRBV19 and TRBJ1-2; no definite D call. This TCR came from a man younger than 30 in good health. Some clones in this sample may be carry-over from other donors' samples. The sequenced sample consisted of naive CD8+ T cells from PBMCs. The CDR3 region is CASTKTQFANYGYTF. Written as DNA, the CDR3 is TGTGCCAGTACTAAGACCCAGTTTGCTAACTATGGCTACACCTTC.